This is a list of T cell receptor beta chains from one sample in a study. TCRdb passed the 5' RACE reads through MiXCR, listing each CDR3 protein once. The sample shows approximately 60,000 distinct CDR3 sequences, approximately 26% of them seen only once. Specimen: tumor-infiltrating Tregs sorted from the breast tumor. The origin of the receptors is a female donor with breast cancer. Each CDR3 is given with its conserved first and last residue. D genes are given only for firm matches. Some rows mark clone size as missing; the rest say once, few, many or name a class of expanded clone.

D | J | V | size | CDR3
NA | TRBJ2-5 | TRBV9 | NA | CASSVQGALETQYF
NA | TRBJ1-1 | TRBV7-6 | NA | CASSLGMNTEAFF
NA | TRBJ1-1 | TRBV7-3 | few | CASSSSQGATEAFF
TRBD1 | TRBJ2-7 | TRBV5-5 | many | CASSLGDRGWMEQYF
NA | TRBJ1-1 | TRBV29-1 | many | CSVVVTVNTEAFF
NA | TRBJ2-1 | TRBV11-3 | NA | CASSFSGTANEQFF
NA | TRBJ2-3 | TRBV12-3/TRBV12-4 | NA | CASSQGRSRDTQYF
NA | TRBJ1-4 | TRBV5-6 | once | CASSSRKGGLLEKLFF
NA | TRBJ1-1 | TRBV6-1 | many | CASSEAFHTEAFF
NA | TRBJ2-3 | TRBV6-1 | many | CASSTTDTQYF
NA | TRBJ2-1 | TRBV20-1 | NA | CSARVGSAGNEQFF
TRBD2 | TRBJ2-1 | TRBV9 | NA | CASSGPFSGSGNNEQFF
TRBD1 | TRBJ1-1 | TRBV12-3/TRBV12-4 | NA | CASTLTGDTEAFF
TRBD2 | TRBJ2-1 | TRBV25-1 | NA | CASRSDSGSSYNEQFF
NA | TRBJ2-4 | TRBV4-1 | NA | CASSQGLAKNIQYF
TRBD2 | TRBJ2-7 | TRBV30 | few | CAWSVLAGASEQYF
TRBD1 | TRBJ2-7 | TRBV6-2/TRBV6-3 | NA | CASGHPRRDSYYEQYF
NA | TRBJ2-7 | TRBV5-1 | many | CASKITTGHPYEQYF
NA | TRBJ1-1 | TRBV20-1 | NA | CSASLPVTNTGAFF
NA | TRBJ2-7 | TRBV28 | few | CASSLSGFTGYEQYF
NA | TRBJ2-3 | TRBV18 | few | CASSPVRATDTQYF
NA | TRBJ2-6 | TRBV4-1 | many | CASSQVIGSGANVLTF
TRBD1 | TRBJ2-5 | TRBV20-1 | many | CSARGGQNVQETQYF
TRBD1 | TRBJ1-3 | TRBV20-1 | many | CSASTGTATSTIYF
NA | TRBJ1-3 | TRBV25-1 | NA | CASSVPPEVKNTIYF
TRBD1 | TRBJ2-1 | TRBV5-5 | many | CASSQGQATYNEQFF
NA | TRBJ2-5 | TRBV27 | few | CASSFSQGTGGTQYF
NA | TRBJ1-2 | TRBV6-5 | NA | CASSYQGSYTF
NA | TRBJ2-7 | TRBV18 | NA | CASSDGGSYEQYF
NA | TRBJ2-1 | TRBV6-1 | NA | CASSYRGNDNEQFF
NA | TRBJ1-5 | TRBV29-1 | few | CSVADGHSNQPQHF
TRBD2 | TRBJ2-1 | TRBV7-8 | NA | CASSKLADNEQFF
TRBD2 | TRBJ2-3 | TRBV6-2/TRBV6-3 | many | CASKVRAGASDTQYF
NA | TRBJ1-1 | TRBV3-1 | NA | CASSQAQGWEAFF
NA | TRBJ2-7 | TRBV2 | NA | CASTGFDEQYF
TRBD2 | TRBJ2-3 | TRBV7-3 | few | CASSELAGYGTDTQYF
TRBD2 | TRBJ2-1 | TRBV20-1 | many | CSASVAGGHNNEQFF
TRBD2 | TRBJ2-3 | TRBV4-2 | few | CASSPLAGSTDTQYF
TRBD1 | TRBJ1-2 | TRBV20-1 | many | CSALGTGRRNGYTF
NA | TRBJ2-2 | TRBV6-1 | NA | CASSKIQGRGTGELFF
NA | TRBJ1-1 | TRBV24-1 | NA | CATSGPHTEAFF
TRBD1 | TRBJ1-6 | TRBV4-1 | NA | CASSRTPGQNESPLHF
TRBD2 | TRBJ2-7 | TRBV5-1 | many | CASSLSSGSLSYEQYF
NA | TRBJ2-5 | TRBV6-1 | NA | CASSDGAQETQYF
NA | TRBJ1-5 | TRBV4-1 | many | CASSQGRAGAGNQPQHF
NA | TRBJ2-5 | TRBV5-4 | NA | CASSFDEGGGGDQYF
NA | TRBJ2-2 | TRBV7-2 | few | CASSLRANTGPGELFF
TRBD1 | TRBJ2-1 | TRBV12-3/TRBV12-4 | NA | CAGRPDRVEQFF
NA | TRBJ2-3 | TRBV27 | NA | CATYTGLSTDTQYF
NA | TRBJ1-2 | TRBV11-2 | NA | CASSLQRVGGYTF
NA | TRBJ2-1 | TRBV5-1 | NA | CASSTLGRYNEQFF
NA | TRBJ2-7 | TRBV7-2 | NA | CASSLRVYYEQYF
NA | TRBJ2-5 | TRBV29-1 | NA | CSIRQAKETQYF
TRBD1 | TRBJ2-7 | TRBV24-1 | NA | CATSPGQGVHEQYF